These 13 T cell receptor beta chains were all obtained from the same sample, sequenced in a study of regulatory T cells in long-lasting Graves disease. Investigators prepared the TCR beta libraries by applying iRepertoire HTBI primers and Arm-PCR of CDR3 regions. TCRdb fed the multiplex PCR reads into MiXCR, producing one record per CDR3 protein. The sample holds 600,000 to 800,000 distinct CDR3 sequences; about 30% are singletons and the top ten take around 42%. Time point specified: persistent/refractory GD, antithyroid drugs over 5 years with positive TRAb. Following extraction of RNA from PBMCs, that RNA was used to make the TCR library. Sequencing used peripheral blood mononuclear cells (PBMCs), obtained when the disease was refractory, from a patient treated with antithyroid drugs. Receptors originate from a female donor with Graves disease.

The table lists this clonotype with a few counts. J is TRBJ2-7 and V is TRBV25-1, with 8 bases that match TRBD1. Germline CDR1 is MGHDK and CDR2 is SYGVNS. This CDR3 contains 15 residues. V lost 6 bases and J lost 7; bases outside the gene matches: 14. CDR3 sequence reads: CASRLRGDRGEEQYF. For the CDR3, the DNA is TGTGCCAGCAGACTTCGTGGAGACAGGGGTGAAGAGCAGTACTTC.

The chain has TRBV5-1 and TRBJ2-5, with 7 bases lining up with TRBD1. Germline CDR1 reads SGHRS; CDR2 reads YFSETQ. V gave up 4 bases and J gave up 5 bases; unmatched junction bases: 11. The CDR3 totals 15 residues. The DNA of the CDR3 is TGCGCCAGCAGCGAAATGGACAGGCCGACGGAGACCCAGTACTTC. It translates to CASSEMDRPTETQYF.

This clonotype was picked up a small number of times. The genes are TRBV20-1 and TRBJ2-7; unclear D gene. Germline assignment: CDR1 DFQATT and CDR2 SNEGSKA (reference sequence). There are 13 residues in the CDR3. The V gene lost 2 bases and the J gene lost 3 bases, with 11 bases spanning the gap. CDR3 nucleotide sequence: TGCAGTGCTAGATCTCGCGACCTCTACGAGCAGTACTTC. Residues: CSARSRDLYEQYF.

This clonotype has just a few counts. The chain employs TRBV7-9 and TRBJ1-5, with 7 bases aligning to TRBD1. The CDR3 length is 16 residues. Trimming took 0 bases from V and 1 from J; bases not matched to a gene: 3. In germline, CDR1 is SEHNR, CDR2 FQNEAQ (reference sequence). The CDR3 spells CASSLAMTGSNQPQHF. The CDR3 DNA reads TGTGCCAGCAGCTTAGCAATGACAGGGAGCAATCAGCCCCAGCATTTT.

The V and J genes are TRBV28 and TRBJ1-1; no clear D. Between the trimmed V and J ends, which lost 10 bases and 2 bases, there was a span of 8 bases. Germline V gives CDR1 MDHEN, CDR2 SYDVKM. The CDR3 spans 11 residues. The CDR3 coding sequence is TGTGCCACCTCCATAAACACTGAAGCTTTCTTT. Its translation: CATSINTEAFF.

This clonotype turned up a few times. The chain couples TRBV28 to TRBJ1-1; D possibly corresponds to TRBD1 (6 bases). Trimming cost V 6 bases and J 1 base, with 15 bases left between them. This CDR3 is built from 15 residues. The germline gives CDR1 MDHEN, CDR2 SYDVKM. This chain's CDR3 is CASSLRGARNTEAFF. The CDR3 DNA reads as TGTGCCAGCAGCCTAAGGGGGGCGCGGAACACTGAAGCTTTCTTT.

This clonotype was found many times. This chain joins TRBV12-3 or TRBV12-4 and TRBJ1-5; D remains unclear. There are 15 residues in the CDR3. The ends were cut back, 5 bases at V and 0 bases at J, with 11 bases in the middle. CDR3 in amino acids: CASSPRSASNQPQHF. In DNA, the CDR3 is TGTGCCAGCAGTCCGAGGTCGGCTAGCAATCAGCCCCAGCATTTT.

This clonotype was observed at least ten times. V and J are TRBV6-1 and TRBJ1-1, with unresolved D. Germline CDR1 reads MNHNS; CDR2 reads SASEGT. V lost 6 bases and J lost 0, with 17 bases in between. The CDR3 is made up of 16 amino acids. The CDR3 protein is CASRDPDGRMNTEAFF. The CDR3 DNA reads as TGTGCCAGCAGGGACCCGGACGGCCGGATGAACACTGAAGCTTTCTTT.

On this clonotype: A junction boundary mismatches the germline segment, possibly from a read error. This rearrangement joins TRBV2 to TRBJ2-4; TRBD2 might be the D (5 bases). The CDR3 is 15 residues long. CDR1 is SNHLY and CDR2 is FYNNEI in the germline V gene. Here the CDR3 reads CASSPIFLAKNIRYF. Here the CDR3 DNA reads TGTGCCAGCAGTCCTATATTTCTAGCCAAAAACATTCGGTACTTC.

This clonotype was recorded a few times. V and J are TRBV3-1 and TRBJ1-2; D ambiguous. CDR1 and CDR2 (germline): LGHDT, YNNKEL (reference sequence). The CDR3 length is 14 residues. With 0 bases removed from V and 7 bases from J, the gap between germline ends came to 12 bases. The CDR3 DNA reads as TGTGCCAGCAGCCAAGATATAGAAGTAGGTGGCTACACCTTC. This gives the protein CASSQDIEVGGYTF.

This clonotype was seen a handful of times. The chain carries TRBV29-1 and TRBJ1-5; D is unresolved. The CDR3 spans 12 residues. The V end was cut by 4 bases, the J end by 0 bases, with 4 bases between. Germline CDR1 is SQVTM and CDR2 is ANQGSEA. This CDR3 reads CSVANSNQPQHF. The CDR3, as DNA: TGCAGCGTTGCTAATAGCAATCAGCCCCAGCATTTT.

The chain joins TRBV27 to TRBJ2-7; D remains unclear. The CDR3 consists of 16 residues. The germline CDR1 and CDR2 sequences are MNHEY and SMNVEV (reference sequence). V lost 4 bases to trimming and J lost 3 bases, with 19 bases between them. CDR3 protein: CASSSRLSTPLYEQYF. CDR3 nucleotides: TGTGCCAGCAGTTCCCGGCTCTCGACCCCTCTCTACGAGCAGTACTTC.

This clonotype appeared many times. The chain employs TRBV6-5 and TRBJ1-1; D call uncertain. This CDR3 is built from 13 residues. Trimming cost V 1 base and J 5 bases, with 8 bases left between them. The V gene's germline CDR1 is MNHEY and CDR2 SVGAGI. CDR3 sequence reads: CASSYWSRTEAFF. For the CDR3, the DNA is TGTGCCAGCAGTTACTGGAGTAGGACTGAAGCTTTCTTT.